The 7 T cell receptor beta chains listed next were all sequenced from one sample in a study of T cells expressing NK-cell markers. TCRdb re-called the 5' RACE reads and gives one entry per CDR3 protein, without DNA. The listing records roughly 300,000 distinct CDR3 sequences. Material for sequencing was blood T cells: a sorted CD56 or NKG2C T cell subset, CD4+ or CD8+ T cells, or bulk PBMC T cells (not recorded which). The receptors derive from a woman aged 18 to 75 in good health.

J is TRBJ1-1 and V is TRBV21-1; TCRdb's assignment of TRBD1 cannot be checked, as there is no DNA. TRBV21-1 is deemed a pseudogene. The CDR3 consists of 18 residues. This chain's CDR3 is CASSKERGNWHSNTEAFF.

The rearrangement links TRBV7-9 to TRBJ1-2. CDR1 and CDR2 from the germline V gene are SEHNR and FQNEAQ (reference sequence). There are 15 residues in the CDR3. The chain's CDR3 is CASSSLGRDPYGYTF.

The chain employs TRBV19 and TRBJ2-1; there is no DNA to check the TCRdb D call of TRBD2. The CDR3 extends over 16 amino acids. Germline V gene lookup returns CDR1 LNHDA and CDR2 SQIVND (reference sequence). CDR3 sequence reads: CASSQKGLAGAHEQFF. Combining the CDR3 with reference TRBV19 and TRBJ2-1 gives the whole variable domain DGGITQSPKYLFRKEGQNVTLSCEQNLNHDAMYWYRQDPGQGLRLIYYSQIVNDFQKGDIAEGYSVSREKKESFPLTVTSAQKNPTAFYLCASSQKGLAGAHEQFFGPGTRLTVL.

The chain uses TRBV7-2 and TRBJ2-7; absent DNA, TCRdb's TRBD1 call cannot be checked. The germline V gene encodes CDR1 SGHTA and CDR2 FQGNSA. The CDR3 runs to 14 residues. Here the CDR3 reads CASSSQRRAVEQYF. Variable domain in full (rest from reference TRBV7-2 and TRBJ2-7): GAGVSQSPSNKVTEKGKDVELRCDPISGHTALYWYRQSLGQGLEFLIYFQGNSAPDKSGLPSDRFSAERTGGSVSTLTIQRTQQEDSAVYLCASSSQRRAVEQYFGPGTRLTVT.

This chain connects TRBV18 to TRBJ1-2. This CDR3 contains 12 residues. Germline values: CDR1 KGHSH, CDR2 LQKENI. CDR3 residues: CASSPPGYGYTF. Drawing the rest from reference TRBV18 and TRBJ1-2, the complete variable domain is NAGVMQNPRHLVRRRGQEARLRCSPMKGHSHVYWYRQLPEEGLKFMVYLQKENIIDESGMPKERFSAEFPKEGPSILRIQQVVRGDSAAYFCASSPPGYGYTFGSGTRLTVV.

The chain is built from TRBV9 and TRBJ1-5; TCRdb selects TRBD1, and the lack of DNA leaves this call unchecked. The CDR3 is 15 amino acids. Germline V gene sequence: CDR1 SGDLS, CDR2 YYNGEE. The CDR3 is CASSAEDRGNQPQHF.

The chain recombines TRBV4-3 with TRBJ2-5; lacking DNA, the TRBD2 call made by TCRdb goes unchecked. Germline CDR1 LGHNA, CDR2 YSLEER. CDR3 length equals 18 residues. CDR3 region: CASSQVAAGGRGGETQYF.